Each of the 17 T cell receptor beta chains below was sequenced from the same sample in a study of Graves' ophthalmopathy and Graves' hyperthyroidism. The sequenced template was RNA, covering the TCR beta CDR3 region. The library came from an HTBI-primed first-round RT-PCR and a second-round multiplex PCR. TCRdb used MiXCR to reprocess the multiplex PCR reads, holding one entry per CDR3 protein. The data hold 600,000 to 650,000 distinct CDR3 sequences, with approximately 21% observed a single time. The sequenced material came from peripheral blood. Receptor source: a woman aged 18-29 years with stable Graves' hyperthyroidism. Some clones in this sample may be carry-over from other donors' samples.

This clonotype was found many times. The DNA for the CDR3 is TGTGCCAGCAGTTCCCCCAAGGGACTAGCGGGGCGGGTGGAGACCCAGTACTTC. Translating gives CASSSPKGLAGRVETQYF. V is TRBV28 and J is TRBJ2-5; 13 positions match TRBD2. The CDR3 length is 18 residues. V lost 4 bases and J lost 5; bases outside the gene matches: 13. Germline loops: CDR1 MDHEN, CDR2 SYDVKM.

This clonotype occurred many times. The genes are TRBV6-1 and TRBJ1-5; 8 bases agree with TRBD1. J lost 6 bases, V lost 6 bases, and 7 bases had no gene match. The CDR3 is 14 residues long. Germline assignment: CDR1 MNHNS and CDR2 SASEGT. The CDR3 DNA reads as TGTGCCAGCAGCTCAGGGGGCCTTGGTCAGCCCCAGCATTTT. Its translation: CASSSGGLGQPQHF.

In its sample, this clonotype was seen a few times. It may be a read error: a sequence one base away is much more abundant. The rearrangement uses TRBV7-3 and TRBJ2-5, with 11 bases identical to TRBD2. CDR1 and CDR2 from the germline V gene are SGHTA and FQGTGA. The CDR3 is 14 residues long. The CDR3 sequence is CASRLTSGEEIQYF. Here the CDR3 DNA reads TGTGCCAGCAGGTTGACTAGCGGGGAGGAGATCCAGTACTTC.

This clonotype turned up a few times. This chain's CDR3 is CASSYSIWDSSTGELFF. The CDR3 bases are TGTGCCAGCAGTTACTCGATTTGGGACAGCTCCACCGGGGAGCTGTTTTTT. This chain uses TRBV6-5 with TRBJ2-2, with 7 bases identical to TRBD1. This CDR3 contains 17 residues. Germline V lookup: CDR1 MNHEY, CDR2 SVGAGI. Unmatched junction bases numbered 8, after V lost 0 bases and J lost 4 bases.

In this sample, this clonotype turned up a few times. This chain connects TRBV3-1 to TRBJ1-2; 7 nucleotides line up with TRBD1. V was pared by 2 bases and J by 8 bases, with 11 bases of the junction left unmatched. Germline lookup yields CDR1 LGHDT and CDR2 YNNKEL (reference sequence). There are 15 residues in the CDR3. The CDR3 protein is CASSQIETGRRGYTF. The CDR3, as DNA: TGTGCCAGCAGCCAAATAGAGACAGGGCGACGGGGCTACACCTTC.

This clonotype has ten or more counts. This chain joins TRBV5-1 and TRBJ1-1; 10 positions agree with TRBD1. V lost 5 bases and J lost 5; bases outside the gene matches: 9. The germline V gene has CDR1 SGHRS and CDR2 YFSETQ. This CDR3 is 15 amino acids long. This CDR3 reads CASRDDRGPRTEAFF. The CDR3 DNA reads as TGCGCCAGCAGGGACGACAGGGGGCCGAGAACTGAAGCTTTCTTT.

This clonotype was counted many times. One end of the junction varies from germline; a read error may be responsible. The rearrangement links TRBV5-1 to TRBJ1-1; no definite D call. CDR3 size: 14 residues. Germline-derived CDR1 and CDR2 are SGHRS and YFSETQ. Here the CDR3 reads CASSLGGENTEAFF. The CDR3, as DNA: TGTGCCAGCAGTTTAGGCGGGGAGAACACTGAAGCTTTCTTT.

In its sample, this clonotype was seen many times. The V and J genes are TRBV25-1 and TRBJ1-1, with TRBD1 identical over 8 bases. This CDR3 comprises 14 residues. J was trimmed by 0 bases and V by 8 bases; bases with no gene match: 5. The germline V gene has CDR1 MGHDK and CDR2 SYGVNS. The CDR3 is CASSGQGMNTEAFF. The CDR3 region has the DNA TGTGCCAGCTCCGGACAGGGAATGAACACTGAAGCTTTCTTT. Combining the CDR3 with reference TRBV25-1 and TRBJ1-1 gives the whole variable domain EADIYQTPRYLVIGTGKKITLECSQTMGHDKMYWYQQDPGMELHLIHYSYGVNSTEKGDLSSESTVSRIRTEHFPLTLESARPSHTSQYLCASSGQGMNTEAFFGQGTRLTVV.

This clonotype was seen ten or more times. The chain couples TRBV13 to TRBJ1-5; TRBD1 aligns across 11 bases. The CDR3 has 20 residues. Germline CDR1 reads PRHDT; CDR2 reads FYEKMQ (reference sequence). With 5 bases clipped from V and 1 base from J, the junction kept 16 bases outside the gene matches. DNA of the CDR3: TGTGCCAGCAGCCCTAAGACTTTCGGACAGGGGGCTCTAAGCAATCAGCCCCAGCATTTT. Encoded protein: CASSPKTFGQGALSNQPQHF.

This clonotype was recorded many times. The rearrangement joins TRBV6-1 to TRBJ1-3; D remains unclear. V was trimmed by 9 bases and J by 8 bases, leaving 8 bases between them. Germline lookup yields CDR1 MNHNS and CDR2 SASEGT. This CDR3 has 10 residues. DNA for the CDR3: TGTGCCAGTACTCAAGACACCATATATTTT. Protein sequence: CASTQDTIYF.

The genes are TRBV20-1 and TRBJ1-6; no definite D call. The germline V gene has CDR1 DFQATT and CDR2 SNEGSKA (reference sequence). The ends were cut back, 4 bases at V and 7 bases at J, with 14 bases in the middle. The CDR3 is 14 residues long. The CDR3 reads CSAIVGGGNSPLHF. CDR3 bases: TGCAGTGCTATTGTAGGAGGAGGGAATTCACCCCTCCACTTT.

This clonotype appeared many times. The chain joins TRBV6-1 to TRBJ1-1; D is unclear. V shed 7 bases and J shed 4 bases, with 16 bases lying between them. The CDR3 loop spans 14 amino acids. Germline loops: CDR1 MNHNS, CDR2 SASEGT. The CDR3 nucleotides read TGTGCCAGCACTCCCTCTGTTGGGCGCACTGAAGCTTTCTTT. Its protein product is CASTPSVGRTEAFF.

This clonotype turned up a few times. The chain joins TRBV12-3 or TRBV12-4 to TRBJ2-7, with TRBD2 identical over 7 bases. The CDR3 contains 14 residues. J lost 3 bases, V lost 6 bases, and 8 bases had no gene match. CDR3 coding DNA: TGTGCCAGCAGAGAAGCGGGAACAGACTACGAGCAGTACTTC. As protein: CASREAGTDYEQYF.

In its sample, this clonotype was seen many times. The chain combines TRBV27 with TRBJ1-6, with 9 positions matching TRBD1. V lost 6 bases to trimming and J lost 7 bases; unmatched junction nucleotides: 19. The CDR3 contains 19 residues. Germline CDR1 reads MNHEY; CDR2 reads SMNVEV (reference sequence). The CDR3 spells CASRGGQGLSGLFNSPLHF. The CDR3 coding sequence is TGTGCCAGCAGGGGGGGACAGGGTCTGAGCGGGCTATTCAATTCACCCCTCCACTTT.

This clonotype was counted at least ten times. V is TRBV6-2 or TRBV6-3 and J is TRBJ2-5; TRBD2 matches 13 bases. CDR3 length: 15 amino acids. J was trimmed by 2 bases and V by 5 bases; bases with no gene match: 2. Germline V lookup: CDR1 MNHEY, CDR2 SVGEGT. CDR3 DNA sequence: TGTGCCAGCAGTCGGACTAGCGGGGGTCAAGAGACCCAGTACTTC. This gives the protein CASSRTSGGQETQYF.

This clonotype has only a few counts. This sequence joins TRBV12-3 or TRBV12-4 and TRBJ1-3; weak D call: TRBD1 (5 bases). The CDR3 is made up of 15 amino acids. Trimming shortened V by 2 bases and J by 2 bases, and 10 bases separated the two germline ends. The CDR3 DNA reads as TGTGCCAGCAGTTTATTCTCGGGGCCTGGAAACACCATATATTTT. Translated, it gives CASSLFSGPGNTIYF.

This clonotype was found many times. The chain couples TRBV6-1 to TRBJ1-5; D is unresolved. The V and J ends lost 6 bases and 7 bases respectively, with 10 bases between them. This CDR3 region has 12 residues. CDR1 is MNHNS and CDR2 is SASEGT in the germline V gene. The CDR3 DNA is TGTGCCAGCAGGGTTGGAGTGCAGCCCCAGCATTTT. This sequence encodes CASRVGVQPQHF.